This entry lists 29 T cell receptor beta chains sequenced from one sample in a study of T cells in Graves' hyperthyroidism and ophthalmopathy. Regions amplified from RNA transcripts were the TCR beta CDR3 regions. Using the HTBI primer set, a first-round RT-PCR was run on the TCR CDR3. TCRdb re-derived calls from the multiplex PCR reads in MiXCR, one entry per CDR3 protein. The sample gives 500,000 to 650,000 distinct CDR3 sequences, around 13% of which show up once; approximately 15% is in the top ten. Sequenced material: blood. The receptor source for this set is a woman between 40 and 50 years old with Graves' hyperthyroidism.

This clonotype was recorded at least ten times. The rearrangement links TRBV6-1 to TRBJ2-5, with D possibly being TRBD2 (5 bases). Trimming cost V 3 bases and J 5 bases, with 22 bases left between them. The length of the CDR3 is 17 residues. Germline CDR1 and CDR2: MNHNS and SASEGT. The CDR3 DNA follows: TGTGCCAGCAGTGAGGCCCGGGGTCGAGGCGCTTTGGAGACCCAGTACTTC. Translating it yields CASSEARGRGALETQYF.

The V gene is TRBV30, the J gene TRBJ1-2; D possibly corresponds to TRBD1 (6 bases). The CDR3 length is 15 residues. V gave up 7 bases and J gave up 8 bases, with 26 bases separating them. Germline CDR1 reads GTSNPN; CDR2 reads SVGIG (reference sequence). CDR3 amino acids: CALGDKYQGVGGYTF. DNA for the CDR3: TGTGCCTTGGGGGACAAGTATCAGGGAGTAGGCGGCTACACCTTC.

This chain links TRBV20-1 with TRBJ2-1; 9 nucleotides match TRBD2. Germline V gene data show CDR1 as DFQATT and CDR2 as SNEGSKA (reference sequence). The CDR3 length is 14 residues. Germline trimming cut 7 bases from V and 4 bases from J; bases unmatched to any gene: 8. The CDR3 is CSVPGLALYNEQFF. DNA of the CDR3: TGCAGTGTCCCTGGACTAGCGCTATACAATGAGCAGTTCTTC.

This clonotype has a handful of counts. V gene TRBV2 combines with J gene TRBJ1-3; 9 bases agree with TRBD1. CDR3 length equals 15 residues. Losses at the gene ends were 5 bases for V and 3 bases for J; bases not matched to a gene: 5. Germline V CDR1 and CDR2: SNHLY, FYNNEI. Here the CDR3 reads CASSLDRGIGNTIYF. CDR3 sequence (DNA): TGTGCCAGCAGTCTCGACAGGGGGATTGGAAACACCATATATTTT.

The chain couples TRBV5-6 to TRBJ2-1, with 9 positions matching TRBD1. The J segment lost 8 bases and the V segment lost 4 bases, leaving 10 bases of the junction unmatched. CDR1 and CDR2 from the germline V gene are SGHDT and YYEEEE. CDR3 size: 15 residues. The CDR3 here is CASSRVDRGIDEQFF. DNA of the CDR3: TGTGCCAGCAGCCGAGTCGACAGGGGGATCGATGAGCAGTTCTTC.

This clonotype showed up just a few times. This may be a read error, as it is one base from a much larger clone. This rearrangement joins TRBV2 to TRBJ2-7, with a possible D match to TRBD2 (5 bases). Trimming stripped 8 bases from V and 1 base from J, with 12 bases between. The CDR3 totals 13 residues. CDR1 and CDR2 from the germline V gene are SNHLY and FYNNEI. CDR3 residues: CASGASSSYEQYF. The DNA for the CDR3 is TGTGCCAGCGGAGCTAGCAGTTCCTACGAGCAGTACTTC.

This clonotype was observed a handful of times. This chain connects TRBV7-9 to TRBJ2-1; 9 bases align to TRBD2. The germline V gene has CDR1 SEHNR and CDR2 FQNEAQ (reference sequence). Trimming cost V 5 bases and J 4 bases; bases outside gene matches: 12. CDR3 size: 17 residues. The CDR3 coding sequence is TGTGCCAGCAGCCCTGCACCCGGGACTAGCCGTTACAATGAGCAGTTCTTC. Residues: CASSPAPGTSRYNEQFF.

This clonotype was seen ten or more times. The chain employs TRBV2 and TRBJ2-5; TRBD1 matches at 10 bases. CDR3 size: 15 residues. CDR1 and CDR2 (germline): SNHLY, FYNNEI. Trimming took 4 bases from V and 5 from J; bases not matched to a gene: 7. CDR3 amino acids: CASSALDRGPETQYF. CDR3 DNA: TGTGCCAGCAGTGCCCTTGACAGGGGGCCGGAGACCCAGTACTTC.

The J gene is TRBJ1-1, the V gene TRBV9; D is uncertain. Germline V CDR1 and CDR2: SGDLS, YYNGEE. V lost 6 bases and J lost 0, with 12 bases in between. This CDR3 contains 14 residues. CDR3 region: CASTIDGMNTEAFF. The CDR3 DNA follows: TGTGCCAGCACCATAGACGGGATGAACACTGAAGCTTTCTTT.

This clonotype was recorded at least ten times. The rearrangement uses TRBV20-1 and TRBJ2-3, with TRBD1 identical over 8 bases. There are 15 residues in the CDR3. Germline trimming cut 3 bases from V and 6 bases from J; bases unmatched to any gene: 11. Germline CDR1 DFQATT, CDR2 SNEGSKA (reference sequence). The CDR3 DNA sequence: TGCAGTGCTAGCCTCGGGGACAGGAGGGTGGATACGCAGTATTTT. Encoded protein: CSASLGDRRVDTQYF.

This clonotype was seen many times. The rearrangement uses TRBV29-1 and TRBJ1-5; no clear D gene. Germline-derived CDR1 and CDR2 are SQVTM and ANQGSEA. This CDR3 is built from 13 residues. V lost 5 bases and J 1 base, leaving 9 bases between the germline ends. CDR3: CSVRTGSNQPQHF. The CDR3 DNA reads TGCAGCGTTCGAACCGGGAGCAATCAGCCCCAGCATTTT.

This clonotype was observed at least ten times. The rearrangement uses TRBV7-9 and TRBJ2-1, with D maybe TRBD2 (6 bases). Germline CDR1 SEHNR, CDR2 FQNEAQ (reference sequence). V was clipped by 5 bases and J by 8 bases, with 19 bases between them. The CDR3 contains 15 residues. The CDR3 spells CASSQTRGTRDEQFF. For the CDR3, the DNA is TGTGCCAGCAGCCAGACTAGGGGCACCAGGGATGAGCAGTTCTTC.

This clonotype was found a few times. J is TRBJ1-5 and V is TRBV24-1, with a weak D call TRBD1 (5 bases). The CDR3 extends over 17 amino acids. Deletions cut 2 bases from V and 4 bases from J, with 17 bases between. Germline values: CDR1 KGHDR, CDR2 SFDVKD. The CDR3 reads CATSDSQGGTGNQPQHF. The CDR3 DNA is TGTGCCACCAGTGATTCCCAGGGCGGCACGGGTAATCAGCCCCAGCATTTT.

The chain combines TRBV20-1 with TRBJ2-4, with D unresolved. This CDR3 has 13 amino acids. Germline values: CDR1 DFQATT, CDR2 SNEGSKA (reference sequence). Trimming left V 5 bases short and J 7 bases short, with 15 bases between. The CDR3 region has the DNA TGCAGTGCTTTAACACCCCCTGGTAACATTCAGTACTTC. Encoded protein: CSALTPPGNIQYF.

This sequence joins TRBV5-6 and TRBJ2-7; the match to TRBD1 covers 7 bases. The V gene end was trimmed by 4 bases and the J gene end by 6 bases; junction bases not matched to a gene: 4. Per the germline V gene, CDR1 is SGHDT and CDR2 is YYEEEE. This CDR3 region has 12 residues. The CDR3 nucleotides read TGTGCCAGCAGCGTAGGGGGCACCGAGCAGTACTTC. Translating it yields CASSVGGTEQYF.

The CDR3 reads CATSRAGTDTQYF. For the CDR3, the DNA is TGTGCCACCAGCAGAGCGGGGACAGATACGCAGTATTTT. The rearrangement links TRBV15 to TRBJ2-3, with D maybe TRBD2 (5 bases). Looked up from germline, CDR1 is LNHNV and CDR2 is YYDKDF (reference sequence). This CDR3 is 13 amino acids long. Trimming took off 1 base at V and 3 bases at J, with 5 bases between the two ends.

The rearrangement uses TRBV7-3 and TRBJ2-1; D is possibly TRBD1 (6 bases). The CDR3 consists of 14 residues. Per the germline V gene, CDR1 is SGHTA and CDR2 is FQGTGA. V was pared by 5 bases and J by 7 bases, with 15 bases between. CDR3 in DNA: TGTGCCAGCAGCATCGACAGGTTTCTAAATGAGCAGTTCTTC. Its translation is CASSIDRFLNEQFF.

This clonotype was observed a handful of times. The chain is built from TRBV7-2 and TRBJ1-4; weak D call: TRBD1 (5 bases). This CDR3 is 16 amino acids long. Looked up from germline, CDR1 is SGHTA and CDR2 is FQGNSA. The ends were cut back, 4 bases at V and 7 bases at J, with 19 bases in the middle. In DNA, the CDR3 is TGTGCCAGCAGCTCGTTTGTGGGGGAAGTAGGTGAAAAACTGTTTTTT. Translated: CASSSFVGEVGEKLFF.

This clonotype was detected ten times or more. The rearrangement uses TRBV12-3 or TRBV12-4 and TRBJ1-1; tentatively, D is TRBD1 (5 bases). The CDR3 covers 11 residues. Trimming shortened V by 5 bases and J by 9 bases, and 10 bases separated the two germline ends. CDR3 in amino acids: CASSPGLQAFF. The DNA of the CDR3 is TGTGCCAGCAGTCCGGGACTGCAAGCTTTCTTT.

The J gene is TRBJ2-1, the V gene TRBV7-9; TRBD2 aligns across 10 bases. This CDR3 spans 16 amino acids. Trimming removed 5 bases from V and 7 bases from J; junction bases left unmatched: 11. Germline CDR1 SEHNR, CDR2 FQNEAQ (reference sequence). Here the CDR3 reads CASSQGASGRLNEQFF. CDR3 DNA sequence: TGTGCCAGCAGCCAAGGGGCTAGCGGGAGATTAAATGAGCAGTTCTTC.

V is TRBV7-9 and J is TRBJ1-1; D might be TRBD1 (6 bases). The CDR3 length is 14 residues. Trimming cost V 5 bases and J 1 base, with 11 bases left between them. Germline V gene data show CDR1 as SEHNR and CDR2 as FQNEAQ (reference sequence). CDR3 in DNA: TGTGCCAGCAGCACCGGGACACCGAACACTGAAGCTTTCTTT. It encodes CASSTGTPNTEAFF.

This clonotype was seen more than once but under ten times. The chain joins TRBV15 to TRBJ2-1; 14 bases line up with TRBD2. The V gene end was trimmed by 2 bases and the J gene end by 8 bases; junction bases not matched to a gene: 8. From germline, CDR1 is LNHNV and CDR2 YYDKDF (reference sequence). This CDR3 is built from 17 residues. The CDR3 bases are TGTGCCACCAGCAGAATGGGGACTAGCGGGAGTTTCGATGAGCAGTTCTTC. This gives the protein CATSRMGTSGSFDEQFF.

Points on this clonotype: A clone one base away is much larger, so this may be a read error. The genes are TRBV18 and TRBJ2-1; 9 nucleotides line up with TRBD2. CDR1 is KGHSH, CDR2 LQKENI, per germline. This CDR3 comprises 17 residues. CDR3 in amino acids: CASSSPVGSGSYNEQFF. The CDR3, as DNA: TGTGCCAGCTCATCACCGGTGGGTAGCGGGAGCTACAATGAGCAGTTCTTC.

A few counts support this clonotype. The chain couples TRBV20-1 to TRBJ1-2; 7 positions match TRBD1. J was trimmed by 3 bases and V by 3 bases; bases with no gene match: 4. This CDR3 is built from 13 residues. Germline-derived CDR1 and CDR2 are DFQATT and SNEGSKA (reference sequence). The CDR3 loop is CSASGQGDYGYTF. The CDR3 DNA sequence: TGCAGTGCTAGTGGTCAGGGGGACTATGGCTACACCTTC.

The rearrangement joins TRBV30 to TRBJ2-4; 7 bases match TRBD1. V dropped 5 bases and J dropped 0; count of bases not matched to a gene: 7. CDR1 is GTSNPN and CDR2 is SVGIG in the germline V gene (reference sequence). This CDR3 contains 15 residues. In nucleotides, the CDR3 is TGTGCCTGGGCCCGGGACAGCATAGCCAAAAACATTCAGTACTTC. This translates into CAWARDSIAKNIQYF. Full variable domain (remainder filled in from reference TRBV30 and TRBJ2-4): SQTIHQWPATLVQPVGSPLSLECTVEGTSNPNLYWYRQAAGRGLQLLFYSVGIGQISSEVPQNLSASRPQDRQFILSSKKLLLSDSGFYLCAWARDSIAKNIQYFGAGTRLSVL.

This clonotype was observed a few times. This CDR3 is CASRGGGNNEQFF. Here the CDR3 DNA reads TGTGCCAGCAGGGGGGGGGGTAACAATGAGCAGTTCTTC. V and J are TRBV7-9 and TRBJ2-1, with 7 positions matching TRBD2. Germline lookup yields CDR1 SEHNR and CDR2 FQNEAQ (reference sequence). Trimming removed 6 bases from V and 5 bases from J; junction bases left unmatched: 4. This CDR3 is 13 amino acids long.

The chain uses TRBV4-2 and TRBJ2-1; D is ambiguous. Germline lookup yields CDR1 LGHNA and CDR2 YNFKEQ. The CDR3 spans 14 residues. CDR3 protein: CGNRPARVANEQFF. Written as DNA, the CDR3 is TGTGGAAACCGCCCCGCCCGGGTAGCCAATGAGCAGTTCTTC.

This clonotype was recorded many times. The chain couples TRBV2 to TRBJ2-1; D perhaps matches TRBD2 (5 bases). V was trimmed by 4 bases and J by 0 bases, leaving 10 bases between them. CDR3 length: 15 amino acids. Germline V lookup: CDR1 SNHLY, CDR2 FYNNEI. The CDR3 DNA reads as TGTGCCAGCAGTGTAGCGTTTAGCTCCTACAATGAGCAGTTCTTC. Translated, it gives CASSVAFSSYNEQFF.

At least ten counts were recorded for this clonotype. CDR3 sequence: CSAPQLAAISTDTQYF. CDR3 nucleotides: TGCAGTGCTCCCCAGCTAGCAGCCATCTCCACAGATACGCAGTATTTT. The rearrangement joins TRBV20-1 to TRBJ2-3; the D gene is possibly TRBD2 (5 bases). The CDR3 covers 16 residues. The V gene lost 5 bases and the J gene lost 2 bases, with 20 bases spanning the gap. Germline CDR1 DFQATT, CDR2 SNEGSKA (reference sequence).